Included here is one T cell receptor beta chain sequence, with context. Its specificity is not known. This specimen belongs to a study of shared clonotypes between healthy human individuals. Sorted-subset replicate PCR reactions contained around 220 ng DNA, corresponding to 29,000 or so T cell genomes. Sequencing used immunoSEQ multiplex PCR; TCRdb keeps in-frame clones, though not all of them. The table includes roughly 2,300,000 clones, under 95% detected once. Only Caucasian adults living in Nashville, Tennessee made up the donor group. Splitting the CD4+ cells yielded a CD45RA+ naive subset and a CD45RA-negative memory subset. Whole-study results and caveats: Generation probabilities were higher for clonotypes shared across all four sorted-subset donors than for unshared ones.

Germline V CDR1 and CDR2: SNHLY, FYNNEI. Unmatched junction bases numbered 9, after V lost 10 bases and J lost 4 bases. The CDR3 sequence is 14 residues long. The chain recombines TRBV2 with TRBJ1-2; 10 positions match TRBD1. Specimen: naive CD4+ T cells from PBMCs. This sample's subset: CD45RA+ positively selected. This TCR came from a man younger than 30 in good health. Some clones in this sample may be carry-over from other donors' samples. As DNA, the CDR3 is TGTGCCATCCAGGTTGGGGACAGGGGCTATGGCTACACCTTC. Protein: CAIQVGDRGYGYTF.